This T cell receptor (beta chain) was documented in a study of cytomegalovirus exposure and HLA in healthy donors (TCRdb year 2017). Broadly, across the study: In an earlier analysis of approximately 640 of the donors, approximately 260 Gb of sequence data and approximately 120 million unique TCR beta sequences from about 180 million T cells were reported. An early release that covered several hundred HLA-typed donors contained approximately 300 gigabases of sequencing data and tens of millions of unique TCR sequences. Among the roughly 400 genotyped donors, roughly 80% belonged to the genetic ancestry cluster associated with self-reported Caucasian donors. The aim of the study was to test whether cataloging public T cell receptors could identify signatures of past pathogen exposure. The study used immunosequencing to profile the T cell repertoires of 670 or so subjects and linked those repertoires to cytomegalovirus serostatus. In addition to the first cohort of 666 subjects, a separate validation cohort of about 120 different subjects was used. The study combined high-throughput TCR immunosequencing, statistical association of individual TCRs with disease status, and machine learning to predict cytomegalovirus infection status. In a later analysis, previously published TCR beta repertoires from several hundred donors were re-analyzed and high-resolution HLA genotyping was added so that TCR occurrence patterns could be studied. In the later analysis, no new phenotypic data were used to find candidate immune exposures; instead, reliance was placed on TCR beta sequences and their occurrence across donors. An earlier analysis of 500 to 750 of the donors applied high-throughput TCR beta sequencing to assess whether each TCR beta V gene segment acted as functional or pseudogenic. Alongside the repertoire data, information on donor age, sex, ethnicity and CMV serostatus was compiled. Genome-wide SNP genotypes for about 65% of the 666 donors were used in a later genetic analysis, which treated that subset as a discovery cohort. All discovery cohort repertoires had been generated using a single sequencing platform. Both class I and class II loci were covered by HLA typing, at four-digit resolution. Typing coverage differed by locus: A, B, C, DRB1 and DQB1 were typed in roughly 620-630 donors, DQA1 in roughly 510, DPA1 in approximately 610, and DPB1 in 400 to 490. About five DR-DQ haplotypes were treated as single units for association and clustering because of strong linkage in the cohort. Among around 400 genotyped donors of the cohort, an average of about 240,000 unique TCR beta nucleotide sequences were sequenced per donor, 15% to 20% of them non-productive. Study-level results and caveats: The classifier was reported to diagnose cytomegalovirus status with high specificity and sensitivity in both the original cohort and the validation cohort. A few of the identified cytomegalovirus-associated TCR beta chains were confirmed in vitro to be specific for cytomegalovirus antigens. In a later genetic analysis, fewer N-insertions in productive TCRs were reported among donors in an Asian-associated ancestry cluster than the roughly 700-donor mean. According to a later analysis, parvovirus B19, influenza, CMV and Epstein-Barr virus appeared linked to several top co-occurrence clusters. According to a later analysis, TCR association rates differed among HLA loci, with DRB1 alleles showing the most associated TCRs and HLA-C alleles showing the fewest. A later analysis found that HLA-associated TCR beta chains were more clonally expanded and had lower generation probabilities than equally common non-associated chains. Correlated functional status among segregating V segments might be attributable to linkage disequilibrium, but an unknown experimental factor could not be ruled out. For the cohort, immune exposure information was limited to CMV serostatus. The earlier analysis of approximately 540 of the donors excluded roughly 16 rarely observed V segments, including chromosome 9 orphons, because counts were too low. The study listed 164 TCR beta chains as associated with cytomegalovirus. HLA typing was unavailable for some donors at each locus, so association tests used only the typed subset. An association between a missense DCLRE1C variant and V-gene and J-gene trimming of TCR beta chains was found in a later genetic analysis and replicated in an independent cohort. Most TCR sequences were seen in very few donors, while some public TCRs were found in many individuals. Only TCR beta chains were sequenced in this cohort, and the absence of alpha or paired-chain data limited detectable features. A further reported finding was that TCR beta sequences accurately predicted the HLA-A and HLA-B alleles for most subjects in the first cohort. Roughly uniform sequencing depth across donors was assumed in presence/absence analyses, although this assumption may not hold. The sequencing pipeline was judged likely to have produced a cluster of highly shared sequence variants as a technical artifact. Strong co-occurrence of HLA alleles, especially DR and DQ, made assigning TCR associations to individual alleles difficult. An earlier analysis of approximately 590 of the donors showed that most TCR beta V segments appeared in productive rearrangements either about 87% or about 30% of the time, which broadly matched IMGT annotations. The authors suggested that the approach could potentially be extended to other disease states and immunological phenotypes. At a false discovery rate of 0.05, a later analysis linked around 17,000 TCR beta sequences to specific HLA alleles. In a later analysis, most CMV-associated TCR beta chains were found to appear HLA-restricted, with HLA associations seemingly driven largely by CMV exposure.

The library was produced with the immunoSEQ multiplex PCR assay. For the multiplex PCR, a mixture combining 60 forward primers for TCR Vbeta segments and 13 reverse primers for TCR Jbeta segments was used. The CDR3 region of rearranged TCR beta genes was amplified from genomic DNA by a multiplex PCR assay. Amplified TCR beta libraries were sequenced as 87-base-pair reads on the Illumina HiSeq System. The paper's data handling went like this. In a later analysis, 70 million to 95 million unique TCR beta chains were counted across the approximately 620 repertoires, and roughly 11 million of these chains were shared by at least two donors. Raw reads were error-corrected and collapsed into unique sequences by a nearest-neighbor algorithm in which closely related sequences were merged to remove PCR and sequencing errors. Alignment of CDR3 sequences to IMGT reference sequences was used to assign V, D and J gene segments. For a sequence to be retained, a match of at least six nucleotides was required to both a V gene segment and a J gene segment. A rearrangement counted as productive if the CDR3 had no stop codons and remained in frame with V and J, and every other rearrangement counted as non-productive. CDR3 was defined by IMGT convention, running from the second conserved V-encoded cysteine to the conserved J-encoded phenylalanine. The earlier analysis of about 610 of the donors excluded any sequence lacking an unambiguous match to a single V gene segment. An earlier analysis of several hundred of the donors classified V segments as functional when productive rearrangements were above 56.7% and as segregating when the standard deviation between donors was above 5%. A statistical classification framework was built to diagnose cytomegalovirus status from the catalog of TCR beta chain sequences. A later analysis assigned V and J genes by comparing TCR nucleotide sequences with IMGT/GENE-DB human TR gene sequences. In a later analysis, CDR3 sequences and most-parsimonious VDJ recombination scenarios were assigned using the TCRdist pipeline. In a later analysis, each TCR beta chain was defined by its CDR3 amino acid sequence together with its V-gene family, and reads without a unique V-gene family were excluded. To address suspected cross-contamination and a sequencing artifact, a later analysis removed a few hundred highly shared, low-generation-probability nucleotide sequences. A later analysis calculated a clonal expansion index for each public chain from normalized within-repertoire ranks of inferred template counts. In a later analysis, generation probabilities were computed with a VDJ recombination model fitted to out-of-frame rearrangements, and the resulting probabilities were checked against IGoR. In a later analysis, TCR-TCR, TCR-HLA and TCR-CMV co-occurrence was scored with hypergeometric tests, and a repertoire-size bias correction was applied to TCR pairs. A later analysis estimated false discovery rates by permuting HLA or CMV assignments 20 times. In a later analysis, co-occurring TCRs were grouped with DBSCAN, and TCRdist sequence similarity was added when clustering was performed within HLA-allele-positive subsets. Repertoires with fewer than 30,000 or more than 120,000 public chains were left out of co-occurrence clustering, as were four to six repertoires with anomalous nucleotide sharing. Entries here come from immuneACCESS through TCRdb and include only in-frame sequences with V and J called. Some clones fail to appear in such tables; in the studies checked, an unresolved V gene covers under half of the shortfall, and the cause of the remainder is unknown. D and trimming come from the DNA, and the V and J calls and clone size come from that table. The sample contains about 120,000 clones, roughly 78% of them found a single time. The biggest ten clones account for approximately 10% of the sample.

The cohort consisted of some 730 healthy bone marrow donors. All cohort members were sampled while nominally healthy, although unrecorded immune exposures were likely present. The donor was CMV seropositive and belonged to the group of a few hundred seropositive cohort members. A peripheral blood sample was provided by each donor, and peripheral blood mononuclear cells were used for TCR beta sequencing. Genomic DNA was extracted from the blood cell samples with the Qiagen DNeasy Blood Extraction Kit. Details on this clone: It has no known antigen specificity. Per-nucleotide qualities are absent, and no much larger clonotype sits a single base away.

Sequenced material: PBMCs. This clonotype was obtained from a young man in good health and CMV-seropositive.

The CDR3: CAAGPWTGGTEAFF. The DNA sequence is as follows: TGTGCCGCCGGACCTTGGACAGGGGGCACTGAAGCTTTCTTT. The sequence is built from TRBV10-3 and TRBJ1-1; 10 junctional bases match TRBD1. Trimming removed 11 bases from V and 4 bases from J; the gene matches leave 10 bases unexplained. Its CDR3 holds 14 amino acids, cysteine through phenylalanine. Of all the DNA, just the CDR3 is kept, 42 bases in frame from base 1. The germline V gene provides CDR1 ENHRY and CDR2 SYGVKD.